The clone carrying this T cell receptor (beta chain) was observed a handful of times. This sample is part of a study of blood T cell repertoires in COVID-19. Study summary: COVID-19 samples from acute and convalescent phases originated in the United States, Italy and Spain.

The assay was immunoSEQ multiplex PCR, and TCRdb's table has in-frame clones only and misses some. The table records about 130,000 clones, approximately 86% of them present only once. The CDR3 loop spans 14 amino acids. Per the germline V gene, CDR1 is LNHDA and CDR2 is SQIVND (reference sequence). The V end lost 5 bases, the J end lost 6 bases, and 11 bases lay between the germline ends. Recruitment covered about 25 US areas and drew participants whose ages spanned roughly 18 to 95 years. The rearrangement joins TRBV19 to TRBJ1-6, with D possibly being TRBD1 (5 bases). This TCR derives from a woman aged 50 to 65 who had recovered from COVID-19. The sequencing input was PBMCs or T cells enriched from blood (not recorded which). The CDR3: CASSPRQTNSPLHF. DNA of the CDR3: TGTGCCAGTAGTCCCCGACAGACTAATTCACCCCTCCACTTT.